This is a list of T cell receptor beta chains from one sample in a study of STAT3 mutations in large granular lymphocyte leukemia. The table came from immunoSEQ multiplex PCR; TCRdb's copy has only in-frame clones and leaves some out. The sample carries approximately 3,700 clones, more than 75% recorded once. Sequenced sample: peripheral blood mononuclear cells. These receptors were obtained from a boy between 10 and 17 years old with T-cell large granular lymphocyte leukemia. Some clones in this sample may be carry-over from other donors' samples. CDR3s leave out the opening cysteine and the closing phenylalanine or tryptophan.

v_call	j_call	cdr3_length	cdr3_aa
TRBV2	TRBJ2-5	14	ASSGMDHAYQETQY
TRBV5-4	TRBJ1-1	15	ASSNHGVWFLSTEAF
TRBV6-5	TRBJ2-5	11	ASSYSGWETQY
TRBV5-1	TRBJ2-5	13	ASSGTRTGLETQY
TRBV5-1	TRBJ2-7	11	ASRPSSSYEQY
TRBV30	TRBJ1-1	10	AWRIQLIEAF
TRBV5-1	TRBJ2-7	11	ASSYGGSYEQY
TRBV7-9	TRBJ2-1	10	ASSSLHNEQF
TRBV7-9	TRBJ1-4	12	ASSLQFTNEKLF
TRBV27	TRBJ2-3	12	ASSLSGITDTQY
TRBV30	TRBJ1-2	11	AWSGGAFYGYT
TRBV7-9	TRBJ1-2	11	ASRKDRVYGYT
TRBV6-1	TRBJ2-7	13	ASSEVAGILYEQY
TRBV28	TRBJ1-4	12	ASSHRDQYEKLF
TRBV18	TRBJ2-5	12	ASSPSQTRESQY
TRBV5-1	TRBJ2-5	13	ASSLAGHMRETQY
TRBV5-1	TRBJ2-5	11	ASSLGNGETQY
TRBV7-2	TRBJ1-2	13	ASSLSTGGVDGYT
TRBV29-1	TRBJ2-3	11	SVDTWVTDTQY
TRBV7-9	TRBJ1-6	13	ASSLSQGMVSPLH
TRBV10-2	TRBJ2-5	11	AIGPGLAETQY
TRBV13	TRBJ2-7	11	ASSHRDTYEQY
TRBV5-4	TRBJ2-5	11	ASSVRPQETQY
TRBV2	TRBJ1-4	9	ASTVREKLF
TRBV18	TRBJ1-1	12	ASSEAQGGTEAF
TRBV5-4	TRBJ2-1	13	ASSLGADLYNEQF
TRBV7-9	TRBJ1-5	14	ASSKTQGNSNQPQH
TRBV10-2	TRBJ2-1	10	ASRLGRNEQF
TRBV6-1	TRBJ1-4	12	ASRDPGGVEKLF
TRBV5-1	TRBJ2-1	15	ASSLPQTSGRMYEQF
TRBV29-1	TRBJ2-7	10	SGALPGYEQY
TRBV18	TRBJ2-7	14	ASSPSYGGSSYEQY
TRBV30	TRBJ2-1	16	AWKPGLARFSPYNEQF
TRBV30	TRBJ1-6	11	AWSTGGNSPLH
TRBV28	TRBJ2-7	9	ATTYGNEQY
TRBV11-2	TRBJ1-2	11	ASRGQGLHGYT
TRBV6-1	TRBJ2-5	12	ASTRDRALGTQY
TRBV6-6	TRBJ2-7	13	ASTTPGLGSYEQY
TRBV7-9	TRBJ2-3	13	ASSITGLASDTQY
TRBV6-4	TRBJ2-1	13	ASSNGGPEFGEQF
TRBV10-2	TRBJ2-6	17	ASRPDRITYSSGANVLT
TRBV18	TRBJ2-5	16	ASSPPRRAPTGIETQY
TRBV13	TRBJ1-2	11	ASSLGRGNGYT
TRBV30	TRBJ1-4	11	AVSQGEREKLF
TRBV4-1	TRBJ2-1	12	ASSQVGGGSEQF
TRBV7-9	TRBJ1-6	14	ASSLDRGLFNSPLH